These T cell receptor beta chains were read from a single sample in a study of control samples from healthy donors and cancer patients. TCRdb keeps only in-frame clones here, not all; method: immunoSEQ multiplex PCR. The table lists 200,000 or so clones, just under 95% of them singletons. The sample consisted of blood. The receptors were gathered from a man aged 50-60 years in good health. Both conserved end residues are part of each CDR3. D genes are given only for firm matches. Size tells how often a clone was seen (once, few, many) or the class of an expanded clone, and some rows leave it out.

>TRBV12-3/TRBV12-4|TRBJ1-5|.|.
TGTGCCAGCAGTATAAATAGCAATCAGCCCCAGCATTTT
CASSINSNQPQHF
>TRBV5-1|TRBJ2-5|.|.
TGCGCCAGCAGCTTGGGACGACCCGGGACCCAAGAGACCCAGTACTTC
CASSLGRPGTQETQYF
>TRBV24-1|TRBJ1-5|.|TRBD1
TGTGCCACCAGTGATTCGGGAACAGGGGCATCTGTCAATCAGCCCCAGCATTTT
CATSDSGTGASVNQPQHF
>TRBV18|TRBJ2-7|.|.
TGTGCCAGCTCACCTCCCGGGTCTTCCTACGAGCAGTACTTC
CASSPPGSSYEQYF
>TRBV5-5|TRBJ1-2|.|.
TGTGCCAGCAGCTACGCGGAGGGTACTATACCTGGCTACACCTTC
CASSYAEGTIPGYTF
>TRBV6-6|TRBJ2-7|.|.
TGTGCCAGCAGCAATCTACACGAGCAGTACTTC
CASSNLHEQYF
>TRBV18|TRBJ1-1|.|TRBD1
TGTGCCAGCTCCCTAGGGACAGAGAACACTGAAGCTTTCTTT
CASSLGTENTEAFF
>TRBV5-1|TRBJ2-3|.|TRBD2
TGCGCCAGCAGCCCCATGGTAATAGCGGGGGAGAGCACAGATACGCAGTATTTT
CASSPMVIAGESTDTQYF
>TRBV28|TRBJ1-5|.|.
TGTGCCAGCAGTTTTTTGCAGGGATATCAGCCCCAGCATTTT
CASSFLQGYQPQHF
>TRBV5-1|TRBJ1-1|.|.
TGCGCCAGCAGCTTGGGAGGGTTGGGGACCACTGAAGCTTTCTTT
CASSLGGLGTTEAFF
>TRBV5-1|TRBJ2-1|.|TRBD1
TGCGCCAGCAGTTTTGGGACAGGGGGCAATGAGCAGTTCTTC
CASSFGTGGNEQFF
>TRBV7-2|TRBJ1-2|once|.
TGTGCCAGCAGCTTAAATAGGGGCTATGGCTACACCTTC
CASSLNRGYGYTF
>TRBV2|TRBJ1-2|once|TRBD1
TGTGCCAGCAGTAGGACAGGGCAGTACTATGGCTACACCTTC
CASSRTGQYYGYTF
>TRBV9|TRBJ2-7|.|TRBD1
TGTGCCAGCAGTAGGACAGGGGAAGGGGAGCAGTACTTC
CASSRTGEGEQYF
>TRBV5-1|TRBJ2-2|.|TRBD1
TGCGCCAGCAGCTCAGGGGGCCGGGACACCGGGGAGCTGTTTTTT
CASSSGGRDTGELFF
>TRBV15|TRBJ1-3|.|TRBD1
TGTGCCACCAGCAACCAGGGGGCTACTGGAAACACCATATATTTT
CATSNQGATGNTIYF
>TRBV6-5|TRBJ1-5|.|TRBD1
TGTGCCAGCAGCGCGGACAGGGCGGGACAGCCCCAGCATTTT
CASSADRAGQPQHF
>TRBV3-1/TRBV3-2|TRBJ1-3|.|.
TGTGCCAGCAGCCAAGAGGGCAGGAGTTACTCTGGAAACACCATATATTTT
CASSQEGRSYSGNTIYF
>TRBV10-3|TRBJ2-1|.|TRBD2
TGTGCCATCAGTGAAACTAGCGGGGCGAGGAATGAGCAGTTCTTC
CAISETSGARNEQFF
>TRBV5-6|TRBJ1-3|once|TRBD1
TGTGCCAGCAGCTCCGGGACAGGGCTCTTTGGAAACACCATATATTTT
CASSSGTGLFGNTIYF
>TRBV28|TRBJ1-2|.|.
TGTGCCAGCAGTGGGAGTTTAGGGAAGAATGGCTACACCTTC
CASSGSLGKNGYTF
>TRBV7-2|TRBJ2-5|.|.
TGTGCCAGCAGCGTACAGAAGGCTCTCCAAGAGACCCAGTACTTC
CASSVQKALQETQYF
>TRBV28|TRBJ2-3|.|TRBD2
TGTGCCAGCAGTTCCTCGGGGGAGGGAGATACGCAGTATTTT
CASSSSGEGDTQYF
>TRBV19|TRBJ2-3|.|TRBD2
TGTGCCAGTCCCCAAGCGGGGGGCCCAGATACGCAGTATTTT
CASPQAGGPDTQYF
>TRBV19|TRBJ2-1|.|.
TGTGCCAGTAGTATTGGGGCCGATGAGCAGTTCTTC
CASSIGADEQFF
>TRBV28|TRBJ1-1|.|TRBD1
TGTGCCAGCATTGGAGGAACAGGGGGCCTAAGCACTGAAGCTTTCTTT
CASIGGTGGLSTEAFF
>TRBV14|TRBJ1-2|.|.
TGTGCCAGCAGCCTTGGATCGATTGGCTACACCTTC
CASSLGSIGYTF
>TRBV7-2|TRBJ1-2|.|.
TGTGCCAGCAGCTTAGCGGGATCGGGGGTGAGCGGCTACACCTTC
CASSLAGSGVSGYTF
>TRBV7-7|TRBJ2-3|.|TRBD1
TGTGCTAGCAGCTTAGGCCCTACGACAGGGGGCACAGATACGCAGTATTTT
CASSLGPTTGGTDTQYF
>TRBV7-2|TRBJ2-2|.|.
TGTGCCAGCAGATTGCAGGGGATCGGGGAGCTGTTTTTT
CASRLQGIGELFF
>TRBV6-1|TRBJ1-2|.|.
TGTGCCAGCAGTGAAGTCGCGGGGAACTATGGCTACACCTTC
CASSEVAGNYGYTF
>TRBV10-1|TRBJ2-2|.|.
TGCGCCAGCAGTGCAGGGACCGGGGAGCTGTTTTTT
CASSAGTGELFF
>TRBV2|TRBJ1-2|.|TRBD1
TGTGCCAGCAGTTTACAGGGGGCTAACTATGGCTACACCTTC
CASSLQGANYGYTF
>TRBV6-6|TRBJ2-6|.|.
TGTGCCAGCAGTGCCGGGCCCCGCTCTGGGGCCAACGTCCTGACTTTC
CASSAGPRSGANVLTF
>TRBV7-2|TRBJ2-5|.|TRBD2
TGTGCCAGCAGCATCGAGCGGGGGGGCACGAAGACCCAGTACTTC
CASSIERGGTKTQYF
>TRBV12-3/TRBV12-4|TRBJ1-3|.|.
TGTGCCAGCAGGCTGTTGGTAAACACCATATATTTT
CASRLLVNTIYF
>TRBV5-1|TRBJ1-5|.|.
TGCGCCAGCAGCTTGGGGGACGTTAATCAGCCCCAGCATTTT
CASSLGDVNQPQHF
>TRBV7-9|TRBJ1-6|.|TRBD1
TGTGCCAGCAGCTCCGCGTGGGACAGGGGGGCTTCACCCCTCCACTTT
CASSSAWDRGASPLHF
>TRBV30|TRBJ1-3|.|.
TGTGCCTGGACCGTGGGAAGGGTAATAGCTTCTGGAAACACCATATATTTT
CAWTVGRVIASGNTIYF
>TRBV7-9|TRBJ1-5|.|.
TGTGCCAGCAGCCTGGGGTTGGAACGGCCCCAGCATTTT
CASSLGLERPQHF
>TRBV5-1|TRBJ2-1|.|.
TGCGCCAGCAGCTTGGCGGCGGGTTGGAATGAGCAGTTCTTC
CASSLAAGWNEQFF
>TRBV5-4|TRBJ2-7|.|.
TGTGCCAGCAGCCTAGCGTCACCTCCCTACGAGCAGTACTTC
CASSLASPPYEQYF
>TRBV6-5|TRBJ1-1|.|.
TGTGCCAGCAGTTATCGGGTCTCTCCCGGCACTGAAGCTTTCTTT
CASSYRVSPGTEAFF
>TRBV6-5|TRBJ2-2|.|.
TGTGCCAGCAGTTCCCCGGGGACCGGGGAGCTGTTTTTT
CASSSPGTGELFF
>TRBV6-5|TRBJ2-2|.|.
TGTGCCAGCGGCTACGACAACACCGGGGAGCTGTTTTTT
CASGYDNTGELFF
>TRBV2|TRBJ2-3|.|TRBD2
TGTGCCAGCAGGGTGACTAGCGGGGGCGCCACAGATACGCAGTATTTT
CASRVTSGGATDTQYF
>TRBV28|TRBJ2-4|.|TRBD1
TGTGCCAGCACTCGACAGGGAATAGCCAAAAACATTCAGTACTTC
CASTRQGIAKNIQYF
>TRBV15|TRBJ1-4|.|.
TGTGCCACCAGCGGAGGACAGCATACGATTTCAACTAATGAAAAACTGTTTTTT
CATSGGQHTISTNEKLFF
>TRBV7-2|TRBJ2-3|.|TRBD1
TGTGCCAGCAGCTTAGCCCTCAGACAGGGGACAGATACGCAGTATTTT
CASSLALRQGTDTQYF
>TRBV6-5|TRBJ2-3|.|.
TGTGCCAGCAGTCGCCGGGGGCCAGGAGATACGCAGTATTTT
CASSRRGPGDTQYF
>TRBV4-1|TRBJ2-3|once|TRBD1
TGCGCCAGCAGCCAAGATGCAGGGGGCAGCCCAGATACGCAGTATTTT
CASSQDAGGSPDTQYF
>TRBV2|TRBJ2-3|.|TRBD2
TGTGCCAGCAGTGGGACTAGCGGGGACACAGATACGCAGTATTTT
CASSGTSGDTDTQYF
>TRBV4-1|TRBJ2-7|.|.
TGCGCCAGCAGCCAAGTTCGACTACCTTACGAGCAGTACTTC
CASSQVRLPYEQYF
>TRBV6-1|TRBJ1-5|.|.
TGTGCCAGCAGTGAACGGCCCCCAGTTCCCCAGCATTTT
CASSERPPVPQHF
>TRBV27|TRBJ1-2|.|.
TGTGCCAGCAGTCCCAGGAATAATTACTATGGCTACACCTTC
CASSPRNNYYGYTF